This T cell receptor (beta chain) was sequenced for a study of OX40 agonist ivuxolimab in advanced cancers. In this sample, this clone turned up once. Some clones are missing from TCRdb's copy, which holds only in-frame ones; the method was immunoSEQ multiplex PCR. This sample has about 45,000 clones, with about nine tenths found just once. V shed 3 bases and J shed 3 bases, with 9 bases lying between them. Germline loops: CDR1 SEHNR, CDR2 FQNEAQ (reference sequence). This CDR3 contains 13 residues. The sequences come from CD4+ or CD8+ T cells sorted from blood, collected in a trial of the OX40 agonist ivuxolimab. The receptor was isolated from an adult with an advanced solid tumor such as melanoma, head and neck, liver or kidney cancer. V usage is TRBV7-9 and J usage is TRBJ2-7; D gene unclear. The CDR3 region has the DNA TGTGCCAGCAGCTTCAGCCGGAACTACGAGCAGTACTTC. Amino acid sequence: CASSFSRNYEQYF.